This T cell receptor (beta chain) was obtained from a study of shared clonotypes between healthy human individuals. Study findings and constraints: Generation probabilities were higher for clonotypes shared across all four sorted-subset donors than for unshared ones. Relative to memory subsets, naive subsets generally showed larger estimated richness.

Partitioning of CD4+ cells yielded a CD45RA+ naive subset and a CD45RA-negative memory subset. V dropped 0 bases and J dropped 4; count of bases not matched to a gene: 12. CDR1 and CDR2 from the germline V gene are SGHRS and YFSETQ. CDR3 length equals 18 residues. Around 32,000 T cell genomes, or around 180 ng DNA, went into the sorted-subset replicate PCRs. Produced via immunoSEQ multiplex PCR; TCRdb's table is partial and in-frame only. The table records under 1,900,000 clones, around 98.5% of them present only once. Concerning this clone itself: Its antigen is unidentified.

Sequencing was performed on naive CD4+ T cells sorted from blood. As to subset: CD45RA+ positively selected. The chain uses TRBV5-1 and TRBJ2-1; 8 bases line up with TRBD1. The clonotype comes from a man aged 30 to 39 in good health. The chain's CDR3 is CASSLDNAGTGFYNEQFF. The CDR3 nucleotides are TGCGCCAGCAGCTTGGACAACGCCGGGACAGGTTTTTACAATGAGCAGTTCTTC.